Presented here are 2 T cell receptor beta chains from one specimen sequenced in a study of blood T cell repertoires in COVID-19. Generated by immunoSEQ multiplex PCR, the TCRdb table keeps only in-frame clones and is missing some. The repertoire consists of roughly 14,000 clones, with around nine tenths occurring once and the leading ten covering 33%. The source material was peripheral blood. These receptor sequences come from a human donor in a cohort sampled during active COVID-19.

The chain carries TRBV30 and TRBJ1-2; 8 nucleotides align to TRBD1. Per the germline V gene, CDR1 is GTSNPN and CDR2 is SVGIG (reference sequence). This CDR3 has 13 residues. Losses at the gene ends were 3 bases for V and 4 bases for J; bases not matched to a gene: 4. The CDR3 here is CAWRRDRPYGYTF. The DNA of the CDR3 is TGTGCCTGGAGGCGGGACAGGCCCTATGGCTACACCTTC.

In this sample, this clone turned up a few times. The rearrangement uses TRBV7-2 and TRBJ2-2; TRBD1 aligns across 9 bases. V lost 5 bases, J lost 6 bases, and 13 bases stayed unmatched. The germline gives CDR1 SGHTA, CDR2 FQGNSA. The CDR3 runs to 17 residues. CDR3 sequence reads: CASSVNVWTGVAGELFF. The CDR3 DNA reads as TGTGCCAGCAGCGTAAACGTTTGGACAGGGGTGGCCGGGGAGCTGTTTTTT.